A selection of T cell receptor beta chains follows, all from one sample in a study of identical twins. TCRdb itself ran the 5' RACE reads through MiXCR, one entry per CDR3 protein. The sample records 150,000 or so distinct CDR3 sequences, roughly 3.5% being singletons. Sequencing was carried out using memory T cells sorted from blood. The receptor source for this set is a man in his late teens or twenties in good health. Both conserved end residues are part of each CDR3. The D gene is left open where the match is weak. The size field is filled for only some rows; it gives once, few, many or a size class.

J gene,V gene,D gene,clone size,CDR3 DNA,CDR3 protein
TRBJ1-2,TRBV18,NA,many,TGTGCCAGCAGTCCGGACGGAAACTATGGCTACACCTTC,CASSPDGNYGYTF
TRBJ2-4,TRBV12-3/TRBV12-4,NA,many,TGTGCCAGCAGTCCAGGACTGGATCGTAGTCAGTACTTC,CASSPGLDRSQYF
TRBJ1-2,TRBV30,NA,many,TGTGCCTGGACAGTTAAAACTAACTATGGCTACACCTTC,CAWTVKTNYGYTF
TRBJ2-1,TRBV14,TRBD2,few,TGTGCCAGCAGCCAAGTGGTGTTTAGCGGGTACAATGAGCAGTTCTTC,CASSQVVFSGYNEQFF
TRBJ2-7,TRBV3-1,TRBD1,few,TGTGCCAGCAGCCAACTCCTAAGCCGGGACAGGGGAAACGAGCAGTACTTC,CASSQLLSRDRGNEQYF
TRBJ2-3,TRBV5-1,NA,many,TGCGCCAGCAGCTCGGGGACCCCGGGGGATACGCAGTATTTT,CASSSGTPGDTQYF
TRBJ2-7,TRBV27,NA,many,TGTGCCAGCAGTTTACAAACAGGGAGCTCCTACGAGCAGTACTTC,CASSLQTGSSYEQYF
TRBJ2-2,TRBV7-2,NA,many,TGTGCCAGCAGCTCCAGGCACGAAGCCGGGGAGCTGTTTTTT,CASSSRHEAGELFF
TRBJ2-7,TRBV12-3/TRBV12-4,NA,many,TGTGCCAGCAGTTCTTCTCTGCAGTCCTACGAGCAGTACTTC,CASSSSLQSYEQYF
TRBJ2-7,TRBV5-6,NA,many,TGTGCCAGCAGCTTGTACGGGAACGAGCAGTACTTC,CASSLYGNEQYF
TRBJ2-5,TRBV14,NA,many,TGTGCCAGCAGCCAGCTCCCCCCCAGAGAGACCCAGTACTTC,CASSQLPPRETQYF
TRBJ2-1,TRBV7-2,TRBD2,many,TGTGCCAGCAGCTTAGGACTAGCGGGAGGCAGGGAGCAGTTCTTC,CASSLGLAGGREQFF
TRBJ2-5,TRBV5-1,NA,many,TGCGCCAGCAGGGACGTGAATCAAGAGACCCAGTACTTC,CASRDVNQETQYF
TRBJ2-1,TRBV7-9,NA,many,TGTGCCAGCAGCTTAAAGTCACGCCTTAGTAATGAGCAGTTCTTC,CASSLKSRLSNEQFF
TRBJ2-5,TRBV30,NA,many,TGTGCCTGGAGTGTGTCTGGCCGGGGGACCCAGTACTTC,CAWSVSGRGTQYF
TRBJ2-3,TRBV5-1,NA,many,TGCGCCAGCAGCTTTGGTGAGGAGGGACACTTCAACACAGATACGCAGTATTTT,CASSFGEEGHFNTDTQYF
TRBJ2-7,TRBV6-2/TRBV6-3,TRBD1,NA,TGTGCCAGCACACTACGAATCTGGACAGGGTACGAGCAGTACTTC,CASTLRIWTGYEQYF
TRBJ2-2,TRBV2,NA,many,TGTGCCGCGGGCGGGACGAACACCGGGGAGCTGTTTTTT,CAAGGTNTGELFF
TRBJ1-6,TRBV5-1,NA,few,TGCGCCAGCAGCTTGGTCCCCACAGGGATCAATTCACCCCTCCACTTT,CASSLVPTGINSPLHF
TRBJ2-4,TRBV29-1,TRBD1,many,TGCAGCGTTGAGACGATGGGACAGGGAGGGGTACTAGCCAAAAACATTCAGTACTTC,CSVETMGQGGVLAKNIQYF
TRBJ2-5,TRBV4-1,NA,many,TGCGCCAGCAGCTTCGGAGGGGCAGGGGAAGAGACCCAGTACTTC,CASSFGGAGEETQYF
TRBJ2-1,TRBV6-2/TRBV6-3,NA,many,TGTGCCAGCAGCCCAAGTGGCGCTGAGCAGTTCTTC,CASSPSGAEQFF
TRBJ2-3,TRBV11-3,NA,few,TGTGCCAGCAGCTTCAATTCTAATACGCAGTATTTT,CASSFNSNTQYF
TRBJ1-1,TRBV7-3,NA,many,TGTGCCAGCAGCTTAATACTGAACACTGAAGCTTTCTTT,CASSLILNTEAFF
TRBJ2-2,TRBV11-3,NA,many,TGTGCCAGCAGCTTAATGGCGGGCAGGGACGGGGAGCTGTTTTTT,CASSLMAGRDGELFF
TRBJ2-1,TRBV7-2,NA,many,TGTGCCAGCAGCCAAAGGGGACTTCGCTCCTACAATGAGCAGTTCTTC,CASSQRGLRSYNEQFF
TRBJ1-1,TRBV5-6,NA,many,TGTGCCAGCAGCCCGACCCAGTGGGGCACTGAAGCTTTCTTT,CASSPTQWGTEAFF
TRBJ2-1,TRBV19,TRBD2,NA,TGTGCCAGTAGTAGCCCCGGGACTAGCGGGAGGGCGGAGCAGTTCTTC,CASSSPGTSGRAEQFF
TRBJ2-2,TRBV15,TRBD1,many,TGTGCCACCAGCAGAGAATGGACAGGAAACACCGGGGAGCTGTTTTTT,CATSREWTGNTGELFF
TRBJ2-1,TRBV20-1,NA,many,TGCAGTGTCGGAATAGATGAGCAGTTCTTC,CSVGIDEQFF
TRBJ2-7,TRBV5-5,NA,many,TGTGCCAGCAGCTTGACCGCAGTCCTACCCTACGAGCAGTACTTC,CASSLTAVLPYEQYF
TRBJ2-3,TRBV29-1,NA,many,TGCAGCGGTCTAAGGACCCTAGGCCGCACAGATACGCAGTATTTT,CSGLRTLGRTDTQYF
TRBJ2-1,TRBV20-1,NA,many,TGCAGTGCGAGGGGGGCCGCGGGCTCCTACAATGAGCAGTTCTTC,CSARGAAGSYNEQFF
TRBJ2-5,TRBV7-2,TRBD2,many,TGTGCCAGCAGCCTGAACGGCGGGAGGACCGGGGAGACCCAGTACTTC,CASSLNGGRTGETQYF
TRBJ1-6,TRBV12-3/TRBV12-4,NA,many,TGTGCCAGCACCCGTTTGGATTCACCCCTCCACTTT,CASTRLDSPLHF
TRBJ2-3,TRBV4-2,TRBD2,many,TGTGCCAGCAGCCAGACTAGCGGTACAGATACGCAGTATTTT,CASSQTSGTDTQYF
TRBJ1-5,TRBV20-1,TRBD1,many,TGCAGTGCTACTCCAGGGGGAGGTAGCAATCAGCCCCAGCATTTT,CSATPGGGSNQPQHF
TRBJ2-2,TRBV7-6,TRBD2,few,TGTGCCAGCAGCTTAGCGTGGAGAAGCGGGAGGGCCACCGGGGAGCTGTTTTTT,CASSLAWRSGRATGELFF
TRBJ2-2,TRBV11-3,NA,many,TGTGCCAGCAGCTTAAGGGGGGCCGGGGAGCTGTTTTTT,CASSLRGAGELFF
TRBJ2-4,TRBV20-1,TRBD2,many,TGCAGTGCTAGAGATGGCGGGAGGGCTTTCAAAAACATTCAGTACTTC,CSARDGGRAFKNIQYF
TRBJ1-4,TRBV5-4,TRBD1,many,TGTGCCAGCAGCTTGGCCTCACAGGGGGGCGAAAAACTGTTTTTT,CASSLASQGGEKLFF
TRBJ2-3,TRBV7-9,NA,many,TGTGCCAGCAGCTTCTCCATCCGGGACTCCTCCGATACGCAGTATTTT,CASSFSIRDSSDTQYF
TRBJ2-7,TRBV11-2,TRBD2,many,TGTGCCAGCAGCTCGTCGCCCGCTCTAGCGGGAGGCGGCTACGAGCAGTACTTC,CASSSSPALAGGGYEQYF
TRBJ1-5,TRBV5-1,NA,many,TGCGCCAGCAGCGAGCTGGGCAATCAGCCCCAGCATTTT,CASSELGNQPQHF
TRBJ1-1,TRBV7-2,NA,many,TGTGCCAGCAGCTTATTACCCTACGGGAACACTGAAGCTTTCTTT,CASSLLPYGNTEAFF